This T cell receptor (beta chain) was recorded in a study of T cells in Graves' hyperthyroidism and ophthalmopathy. Study-level points and caveats: In the analysis, a 13 V-J model separated ophthalmopathy from stable hyperthyroidism.

Absent ophthalmopathy progression within 18 months defined stable Graves' hyperthyroidism. The study based diagnoses on clinical symptoms, serum thyroxine and TRAb, thyroid ultrasound and orbital computed tomography. The TCR beta CDR3 regions underwent amplification using RNA transcripts as the source. TCR CDR3 regions were first amplified by RT-PCR with HTBI primers. TCRdb reprocessed the multiplex PCR reads with MiXCR, giving one entry per CDR3 protein. The table shows hundreds of thousands of distinct CDR3 sequences, with around 38% occurring only once. At least ten counts were recorded for this clonotype. Its antigen is not known. The sequencing sample was made of blood. The clonotype was recovered from a man aged 18-30 years with Graves' hyperthyroidism.

The CDR3 DNA is TGCAGCGTTGAAGTAGGCGGGGGCGAGCAGTACTTC. Encoded protein: CSVEVGGGEQYF. This sequence joins TRBV29-1 and TRBJ2-7; 7 nucleotides align to TRBD2. Germline values: CDR1 SQVTM, CDR2 ANQGSEA. V shed 1 base, J shed 6 bases, and the junction held 3 bases outside the gene matches. CDR3 length equals 12 residues.